The 14 T cell receptor beta chains below were found in one sample sequenced in a study of Tregs in tolerant kidney transplant recipients. Recipients received nonmyeloablative bone marrow transplants from related graft donors, with transient mixed chimerism. Produced via immunoSEQ multiplex PCR; TCRdb's table is partial and in-frame only. The table records fewer than 55,000 clones, approximately 90% of them present only once. Sequenced material: CD8+ T cells from blood (PBMCs), taken 12 months after the transplant. The receptors were gathered from a human patient who received a combined kidney and bone marrow transplant. Some T cells could come from the graft donor.

The chain combines TRBV15 with TRBJ2-3; D ambiguous. V was trimmed by 1 base and J by 6 bases, leaving 8 bases between them. Germline values: CDR1 LNHNV, CDR2 YYDKDF (reference sequence). The CDR3 runs to 13 residues. CDR3 sequence: CATSRVQRDTQYF. For the CDR3, the DNA is TGTGCCACCAGCAGAGTTCAGAGGGATACGCAGTATTTT.

The chain recombines TRBV5-4 with TRBJ2-3, with 8 bases fitting TRBD2. This CDR3 is 16 amino acids long. Germline V lookup: CDR1 SGHNT, CDR2 YYREEE (reference sequence). V gave up 0 bases and J gave up 5 bases; unmatched junction bases: 8. CDR3 in amino acids: CASSLVLRGARDTQYF. The CDR3, as DNA: TGTGCCAGCAGCTTGGTCTTGCGGGGGGCAAGAGATACGCAGTATTTT. Complete variable domain (other parts from reference TRBV5-4 and TRBJ2-3): ETGVTQSPTHLIKTRGQQVTLRCSSQSGHNTVSWYQQALGQGPQFIFQYYREEENGRGNFPPRFSGLQFPNYSSELNVNALELDDSALYLCASSLVLRGARDTQYFGPGTRLTVL.

This clone was seen only a few times. The chain employs TRBV5-4 and TRBJ2-3; D ambiguous. Trimming pared 4 bases from V and 4 bases from J, leaving 19 bases between. The CDR3 length is 16 residues. Germline V gene sequence: CDR1 SGHNT, CDR2 YYREEE (reference sequence). CDR3 protein: CASSPLLGVESDTQYF. CDR3 sequence (DNA): TGTGCCAGCAGCCCGCTTTTAGGTGTGGAGTCAGATACGCAGTATTTT.

The chain employs TRBV4-2 and TRBJ2-7, with D possibly being TRBD2 (7 bases). The CDR3 contains 16 residues. The ends were cut back, 2 bases at V and 4 bases at J, with 18 bases in the middle. Germline V gene sequence: CDR1 LGHNA, CDR2 YNFKEQ. The CDR3 DNA is TGTGCCAGCAGCCAATTTCAAGGGGGGGCCATTTACGAGCAGTACTTC. Its translation is CASSQFQGGAIYEQYF.

The sample holds one count of this clone. This sequence joins TRBV5-6 and TRBJ1-2; 9 nucleotides agree with TRBD1. V trimming: 4 bases; J trimming: 5 bases; junction bases outside the gene matches: 6. The CDR3 runs 14 residues. CDR1 and CDR2 (germline): SGHDT, YYEEEE. CDR3 sequence reads: CASSRGQGIYGYTF. The CDR3, as DNA: TGTGCCAGCAGCCGGGGACAGGGCATATATGGCTACACCTTC.

This chain connects TRBV4-1 to TRBJ1-1; D not resolved. The germline gives CDR1 MGHRA, CDR2 YSYEKL. The V end lost 3 bases, the J end lost 3 bases, and 14 bases lay between the germline ends. This CDR3 comprises 15 residues. CDR3 nucleotides: TGCGCCAGCAGCCAGCCCGCGAGTTGGTACACTGAAGCTTTCTTT. It translates to CASSQPASWYTEAFF.

This clone has just one count. The chain joins TRBV6-5 to TRBJ2-1; 8 nucleotides align to TRBD2. The CDR3 extends over 14 amino acids. The trim removed 2 bases at V and 8 bases at J, leaving 5 bases unmatched. Germline CDR1 and CDR2: MNHEY and SVGAGI. Written as DNA, the CDR3 is TGTGCCAGCAGTTACACTCGGGAGGGCCATGAGCAGTTCTTC. It encodes CASSYTREGHEQFF.

The V and J genes are TRBV27 and TRBJ2-1; 8 bases match TRBD1. Germline V gives CDR1 MNHEY, CDR2 SMNVEV (reference sequence). Losses at the gene ends were 5 bases for V and 12 bases for J; bases not matched to a gene: 6. The CDR3 is 12 residues long. The CDR3 spells CASSDRGLGQFF. CDR3 DNA sequence: TGTGCCAGCAGTGACAGGGGTCTTGGGCAGTTCTTC.

CDR3: CASSVPLGGLAVNTGELFF. The CDR3 region has the DNA TGTGCCAGCAGCGTACCCCTGGGAGGGCTAGCGGTGAACACCGGGGAGCTGTTTTTT. J is TRBJ2-2 and V is TRBV9, with 7 bases aligning to TRBD2. This CDR3 spans 19 amino acids. Germline V gene sequence: CDR1 SGDLS, CDR2 YYNGEE. The V gene end was trimmed by 1 base and the J gene end by 1 base; junction bases not matched to a gene: 13.

The rearrangement joins TRBV19 to TRBJ2-7, with D uncertain. Germline V gene sequence: CDR1 LNHDA, CDR2 SQIVND (reference sequence). With 4 bases removed from V and 0 bases from J, the gap between germline ends came to 19 bases. CDR3 size: 17 residues. CDR3 loop: CASSNTPSSESSYEQYF. DNA for the CDR3: TGTGCCAGTAGTAACACCCCCTCTTCTGAAAGCTCCTACGAGCAGTACTTC.

This clone appeared once. The chain links TRBV14 to TRBJ1-6; 8 bases agree with TRBD1. The germline gives CDR1 SGHDN, CDR2 FVKESK. CDR3 length: 13 amino acids. V lost 4 bases to trimming and J lost 14 bases; unmatched junction nucleotides: 7. CDR3 loop: CASSPTGAPTLHF. Written as DNA, the CDR3 is TGTGCCAGCAGCCCGACAGGGGCCCCCACCCTCCACTTT.

The chain couples TRBV4-3 to TRBJ1-2; D gene uncertain. This CDR3 region has 17 residues. The V end lost 0 bases, the J end lost 6 bases, and 20 bases lay between the germline ends. The V gene's germline CDR1 is LGHNA and CDR2 YSLEER. For the CDR3, the DNA is TGCGCCAGCAGCCAAGACGAGGGCTTCGAGGGCTTCAATGGCTACACCTTC. Its translation: CASSQDEGFEGFNGYTF.

The gene calls are TRBV5-6 and TRBJ2-7; the D gene is possibly TRBD1 (5 bases). The CDR3 is 18 residues long. Germline values: CDR1 SGHDT, CDR2 YYEEEE. With 0 bases removed from V and 4 bases from J, the gap between germline ends came to 23 bases. CDR3 sequence reads: CASSLAKKGFWTNYEQYF. The CDR3 DNA is TGTGCCAGCAGCTTGGCCAAAAAGGGTTTTTGGACAAATTACGAGCAGTACTTC.

The chain combines TRBV27 with TRBJ2-7; possibly TRBD1 for D (5 bases). Germline V gives CDR1 MNHEY, CDR2 SMNVEV (reference sequence). Trimming cost V 4 bases and J 1 base, with 11 bases left between them. CDR3 length: 14 amino acids. Written as DNA, the CDR3 is TGTGCCAGCAGTTGGCAGGGTGGATCCTACGAGCAGTACTTC. It encodes CASSWQGGSYEQYF.